The 11 T cell receptor beta chains presented below share a single source sample, sequenced in a study of HIV-infected patients and healthy controls. TCRdb called the 5' RACE reads again in MiXCR, with one record for every CDR3 protein. The table includes about 18,000 distinct CDR3 sequences, about 15% detected once. The sequencing sample was made of CD8+ T cells from blood. These TCRs come from a human donor in good health.

In this sample, this clonotype turned up many times. The chain employs TRBV11-2 and TRBJ2-7; the match to TRBD1 covers 9 bases. V lost 3 bases, J lost 3 bases, and 3 bases stayed unmatched. The V gene's germline CDR1 is SGHAT and CDR2 FQNNGV. CDR3 length equals 14 residues. In DNA form, the CDR3 reads TGTGCCAGCAGCTTCGGACAGGGGATCTACGAGCAGTACTTC. Translation: CASSFGQGIYEQYF.

The chain has TRBV7-9 and TRBJ2-1; 11 bases fit TRBD2. Germline CDR1 SEHNR, CDR2 FQNEAQ (reference sequence). The CDR3 is made up of 16 amino acids. The V and J ends lost 5 bases and 4 bases, in that order; junction bases with no gene match: 7. CDR3 in amino acids: CASSTTSGSRYNEQFF. DNA for the CDR3: TGTGCCAGCAGCACCACTAGCGGGAGCCGTTACAATGAGCAGTTCTTC.

The genes are TRBV12-3 or TRBV12-4 and TRBJ2-1; tentative D call: TRBD1 (6 bases). The V gene lost 3 bases and the J gene lost 6 bases, with 24 bases spanning the gap. The CDR3 totals 18 residues. The CDR3 coding sequence is TGTGCCAGCAGTTTTCAGGGAAGGTGGACAGCCGTCTTCAATGAGCAGTTCTTC. Translated: CASSFQGRWTAVFNEQFF.

This clonotype was detected only a few times. This chain uses TRBV2 with TRBJ2-7, with D possibly matching TRBD2 (6 bases). The ends were cut back, 7 bases at V and 3 bases at J, with 13 bases in the middle. The CDR3 contains 13 residues. Looked up from germline, CDR1 is SNHLY and CDR2 is FYNNEI. The CDR3 reads CASNPGVFYEQYF. The CDR3 coding sequence is TGTGCCAGCAACCCGGGGGTTTTCTACGAGCAGTACTTC.

A few counts support this clonotype. The gene calls are TRBV10-3 and TRBJ1-6; possible D gene TRBD1, 6 bases. Trimming took off 2 bases at V and 4 bases at J, with 9 bases between the two ends. The CDR3 has 15 residues. CDR1 is ENHRY and CDR2 is SYGVKD in the germline V gene. Here the CDR3 DNA reads TGTGCCATCAGTGAGGTACAGGGATATAATTCACCCCTCCACTTT. It is translated as CAISEVQGYNSPLHF.

The V call is TRBV6-5, the J call TRBJ2-1; D not certain. Trimming removed 6 bases from V and 10 bases from J, with 16 bases in between. From germline, CDR1 is MNHEY and CDR2 SVGAGI. The CDR3 contains 13 residues. The CDR3: CASSPSDGPEQFF. In DNA form, the CDR3 reads TGTGCCAGCAGCCCCTCGGACGGACCCGAGCAGTTCTTC.

This clonotype was observed many times. The chain couples TRBV20-1 to TRBJ2-7; a weak D match, TRBD2 (5 bases). The V gene's germline CDR1 is DFQATT and CDR2 SNEGSKA (reference sequence). Between the trimmed V and J ends, which lost 4 bases and 2 bases, there was a span of 12 bases. The CDR3 is 13 amino acids. CDR3 amino acids: CSATPGSPYEQYF. DNA for the CDR3: TGCAGTGCTACACCGGGATCACCCTACGAGCAGTACTTC.

The table lists this clonotype with many counts. The rearrangement links TRBV5-4 to TRBJ2-1, with D possibly matching TRBD1 (6 bases). Trimming cost V 5 bases and J 3 bases, with 12 bases left between them. Germline CDR1 SGHNT, CDR2 YYREEE (reference sequence). CDR3 size: 14 residues. CDR3 in amino acids: CASSTGYGYNEQFF. CDR3 in DNA: TGTGCCAGCAGTACAGGGTATGGCTACAATGAGCAGTTCTTC.

The CDR3 loop reads CASSSGPTYEQYF. The DNA for the CDR3 is TGTGCCAGCAGCTCCGGGCCCACCTACGAGCAGTACTTC. The rearrangement joins TRBV6-2 or TRBV6-3 to TRBJ2-7; D gene uncertain. Trimming left V 6 bases short and J 2 bases short, with 11 bases between. This CDR3 has 13 residues. Germline CDR1 reads MNHEY; CDR2 reads SVGEGT.

The chain joins TRBV20-1 to TRBJ2-5, with TRBD1 identical over 7 bases. J lost 1 base, V lost 6 bases, and 8 bases had no gene match. The CDR3 extends over 14 amino acids. The V gene's germline CDR1 is DFQATT and CDR2 SNEGSKA (reference sequence). The CDR3 spells CSASLQGIQETQYF. DNA for the CDR3: TGCAGTGCCAGCCTACAGGGGATCCAAGAGACCCAGTACTTC.

This clonotype was seen more than once but under ten times. The CDR3 region is CASSLVSGTDTQYF. For the CDR3, the DNA is TGCGCCAGCAGCTTGGTTAGCGGCACAGATACGCAGTATTTT. The genes are TRBV5-1 and TRBJ2-3; possible D gene TRBD2, 5 bases. This CDR3 spans 14 amino acids. V dropped 0 bases and J dropped 1 base, with 6 bases sitting between them. Germline V gene sequence: CDR1 SGHRS, CDR2 YFSETQ.